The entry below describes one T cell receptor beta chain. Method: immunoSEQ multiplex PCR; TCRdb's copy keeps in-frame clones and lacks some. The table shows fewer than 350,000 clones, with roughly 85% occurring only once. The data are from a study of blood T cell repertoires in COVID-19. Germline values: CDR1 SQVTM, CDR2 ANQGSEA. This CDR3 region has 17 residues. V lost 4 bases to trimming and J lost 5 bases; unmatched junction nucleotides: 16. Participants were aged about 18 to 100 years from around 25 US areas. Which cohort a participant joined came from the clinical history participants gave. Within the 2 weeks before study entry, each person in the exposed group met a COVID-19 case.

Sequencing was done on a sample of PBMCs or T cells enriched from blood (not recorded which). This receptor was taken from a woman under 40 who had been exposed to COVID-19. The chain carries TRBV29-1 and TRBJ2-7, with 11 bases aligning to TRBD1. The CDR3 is CSVGVLMRTGGQNEQYF. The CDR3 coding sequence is TGCAGCGTTGGGGTTCTAATGCGGACAGGGGGCCAGAACGAGCAGTACTTC.